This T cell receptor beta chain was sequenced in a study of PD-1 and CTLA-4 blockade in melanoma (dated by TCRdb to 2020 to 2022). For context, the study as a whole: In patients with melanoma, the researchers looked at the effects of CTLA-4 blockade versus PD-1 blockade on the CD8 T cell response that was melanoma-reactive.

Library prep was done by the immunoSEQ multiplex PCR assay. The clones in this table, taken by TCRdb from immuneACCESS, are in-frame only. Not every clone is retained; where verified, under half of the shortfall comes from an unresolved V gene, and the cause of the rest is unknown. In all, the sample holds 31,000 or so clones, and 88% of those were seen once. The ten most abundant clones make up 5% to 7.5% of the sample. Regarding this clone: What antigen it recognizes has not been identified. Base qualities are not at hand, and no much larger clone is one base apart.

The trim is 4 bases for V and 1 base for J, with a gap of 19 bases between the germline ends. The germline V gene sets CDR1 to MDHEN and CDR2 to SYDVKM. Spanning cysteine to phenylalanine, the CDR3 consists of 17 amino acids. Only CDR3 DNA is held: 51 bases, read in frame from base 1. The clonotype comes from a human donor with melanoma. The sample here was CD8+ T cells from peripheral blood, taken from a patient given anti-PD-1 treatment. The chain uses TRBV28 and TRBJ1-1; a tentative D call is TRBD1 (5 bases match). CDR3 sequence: CASSWGTTTTGNTEAFF. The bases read TGTGCCAGCAGTTGGGGCACAACCACGACGGGGAACACTGAAGCTTTCTTT.